Here is one TCR beta chain with its context. This entry is derived from a study of blood T cell repertoires in COVID-19. Turning to the study itself: Material from acute and convalescent COVID-19 was sourced from the United States, Italy and Spain. T cells, B-cell-depleted T cells, or PBMCs supplied cDNA or gDNA.

The CDR3 totals 15 residues. V lost 4 bases and J 0 bases, leaving 10 bases between the germline ends. CDR1 is SEHNR and CDR2 is FQNEAQ in the germline V gene (reference sequence). Per the authors' pipeline: Estimates of nucleated cell counts were drawn from the amplification of reference gene primers. Produced via immunoSEQ multiplex PCR; TCRdb's table is partial and in-frame only. From that table come the V and J calls and clone size; the DNA was used to work out D and trimming. This sample has about 490,000 clones, with roughly 88% found just once. This chain joins TRBV7-9 and TRBJ1-3; tentative D call: TRBD1 (6 bases). Sequencing input: peripheral blood. The TCR sequence derives from a human donor in a cohort sampled during active COVID-19. The CDR3 bases are TGTGCCAGCAGCTCCGACAGGAGCTCTGGAAACACCATATATTTT. This gives the protein CASSSDRSSGNTIYF.